This TCR beta chain originates from a study of T cell changes during pregnancy in multiple sclerosis. Assay: immunoSEQ multiplex PCR; the TCRdb copy retains only in-frame clones and omits some. The repertoire holds about 40,000 clones, over 70% seen once, with over 5% in the top ten. With 5 bases removed from V and 0 bases from J, the gap between germline ends came to 5 bases. CDR1 is SGHNT, CDR2 YENEEA, per germline. The CDR3 has 13 amino acids. The sequence was collected from a female donor in good health, enrolled as a control in a pregnancy study. The chain links TRBV11-3 to TRBJ2-1; D unclear. The sequenced sample was peripheral blood, obtained in the first trimester of pregnancy. The DNA of the CDR3 is TGTGCCAGCAGCCCCCGCTCCTACAATGAGCAGTTCTTC. As protein: CASSPRSYNEQFF. The full variable domain, with the rest looked up from reference TRBV11-3 and TRBJ2-1, is EAGVVQSPRYKIIEKKQPVAFWCNPISGHNTLYWYLQNLGQGPELLIRYENEEAVDDSQLPKDRFSAERLKGVDSTLKIQPAELGDSAVYLCASSPRSYNEQFFGPGTRLTVL.